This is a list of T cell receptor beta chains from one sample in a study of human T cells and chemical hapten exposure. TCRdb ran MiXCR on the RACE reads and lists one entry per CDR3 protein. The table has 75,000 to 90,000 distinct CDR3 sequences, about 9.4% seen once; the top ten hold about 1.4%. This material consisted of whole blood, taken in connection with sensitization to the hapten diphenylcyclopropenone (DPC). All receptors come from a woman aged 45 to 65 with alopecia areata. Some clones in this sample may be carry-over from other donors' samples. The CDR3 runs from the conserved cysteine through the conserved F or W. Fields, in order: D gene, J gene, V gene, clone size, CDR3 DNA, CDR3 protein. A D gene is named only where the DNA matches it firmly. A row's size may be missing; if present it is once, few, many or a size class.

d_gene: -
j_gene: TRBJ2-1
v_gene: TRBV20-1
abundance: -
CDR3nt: TGCAGTGCTAGTTGGCCGGAGGGCCGTAACAATGAGCAGTTCTTC
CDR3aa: CSASWPEGRNNEQFF

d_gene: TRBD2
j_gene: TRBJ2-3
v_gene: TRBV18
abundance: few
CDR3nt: TGTGCCAGCTCAGTAGCGGGAGGCTCGTCAGATACGCAGTATTTT
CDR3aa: CASSVAGGSSDTQYF

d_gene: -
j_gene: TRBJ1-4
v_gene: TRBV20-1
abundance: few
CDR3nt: TGCAGTGCGAGACGGCAGGGTGGAGAAAAACTGTTTTTT
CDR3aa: CSARRQGGEKLFF

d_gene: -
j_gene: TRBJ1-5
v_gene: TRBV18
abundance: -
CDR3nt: TGTGCCAGCTCCCAATACTCTAGCAATCAGCCCCAGCATTTT
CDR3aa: CASSQYSSNQPQHF

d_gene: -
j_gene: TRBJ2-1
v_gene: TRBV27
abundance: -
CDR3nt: TGTGCCAGCAGTTTCCTGATCCGGAGGAATGAGCAGTTCTTC
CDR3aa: CASSFLIRRNEQFF

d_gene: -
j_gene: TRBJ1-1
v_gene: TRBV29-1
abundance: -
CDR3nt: TGCAGCGTTGTATTTCCAGCGAACACTGAAGCTTTCTTT
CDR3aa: CSVVFPANTEAFF

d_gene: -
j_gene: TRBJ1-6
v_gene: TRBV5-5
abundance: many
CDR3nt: TGTGCCAGCAGCACCCTGAGGGGATATAATTCACCCCTCCACTTT
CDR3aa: CASSTLRGYNSPLHF

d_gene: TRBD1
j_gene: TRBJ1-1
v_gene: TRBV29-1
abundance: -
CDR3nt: TGCAGCGGGGGGCACGGACAGGGGACGGAAGCTTTCTTT
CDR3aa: CSGGHGQGTEAFF

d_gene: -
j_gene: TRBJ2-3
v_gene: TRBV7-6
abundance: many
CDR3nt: TGTGCCAGCAGCGCGGTAGGGGGGGCCACAGATACGCAGTATTTT
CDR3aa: CASSAVGGATDTQYF

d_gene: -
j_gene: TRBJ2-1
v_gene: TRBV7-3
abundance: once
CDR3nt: TGTGCCAGCAGCTCCCCGACTCGGAGCTCCTACAATGAGCAGTTCTTC
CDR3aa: CASSSPTRSSYNEQFF

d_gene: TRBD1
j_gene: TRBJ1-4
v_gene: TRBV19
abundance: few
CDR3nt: TGTGCCAGTAGTCGAGGACAGGTTAATGAAAAACTGTTTTTT
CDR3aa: CASSRGQVNEKLFF

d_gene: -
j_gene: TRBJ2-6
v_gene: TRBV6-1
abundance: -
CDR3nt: TGTGCCAGCAGTGTGACCTCTGGGGCCAACGTCCTGACTTTC
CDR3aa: CASSVTSGANVLTF

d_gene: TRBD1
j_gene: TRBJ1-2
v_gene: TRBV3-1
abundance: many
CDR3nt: TGTGCCAGCAGTTATACCGACAGGGAAGAACGTGGCTACACCTTC
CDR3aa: CASSYTDREERGYTF

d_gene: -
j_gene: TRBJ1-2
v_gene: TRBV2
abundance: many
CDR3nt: TGTGCCAGCAGTGAACAGGGGCCAAGTAATGGCTACACCTTC
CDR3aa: CASSEQGPSNGYTF

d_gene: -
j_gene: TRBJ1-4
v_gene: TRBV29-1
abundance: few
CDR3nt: TGCAGCGTAGGCGGCGGCGGGGAAAAACTGTTTTTT
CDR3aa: CSVGGGGEKLFF

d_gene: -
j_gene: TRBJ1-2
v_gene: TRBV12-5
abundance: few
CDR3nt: TGTGCTAGTGGTTTGGTACCCAACAGGGCTAACTATGGCTACACCTTC
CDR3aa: CASGLVPNRANYGYTF

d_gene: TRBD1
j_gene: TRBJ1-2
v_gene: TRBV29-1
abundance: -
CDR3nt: TGCAGCGTCTGGACAGGGGGAGACTATGGCTACACCTTC
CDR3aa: CSVWTGGDYGYTF

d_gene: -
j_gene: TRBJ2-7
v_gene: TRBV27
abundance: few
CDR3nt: TGTGCCAGCAGTCCCGACAGGATAACCTACGAGCAGTACTTC
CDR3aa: CASSPDRITYEQYF

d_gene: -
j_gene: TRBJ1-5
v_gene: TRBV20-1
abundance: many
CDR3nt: TGCAGTGCTAGACAAGGACTTAGCAATCAGCCCCAGCATTTT
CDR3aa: CSARQGLSNQPQHF

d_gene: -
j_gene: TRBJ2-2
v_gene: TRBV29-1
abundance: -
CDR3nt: TGCAGCGTTGAAGATGATTATGGCGGGGAGCTGTTTTTT
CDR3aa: CSVEDDYGGELFF

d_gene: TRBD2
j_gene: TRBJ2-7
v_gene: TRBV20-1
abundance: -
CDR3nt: TGCAGTGCTAGAGTGGCTAGCGGCAGCCTCGAGCAGTACTTC
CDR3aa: CSARVASGSLEQYF

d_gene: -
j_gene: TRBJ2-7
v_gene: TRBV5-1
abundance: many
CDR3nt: TGCGCCAGCAGCCTCTCTCTTACTGGCGAGCAGTACTTC
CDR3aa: CASSLSLTGEQYF

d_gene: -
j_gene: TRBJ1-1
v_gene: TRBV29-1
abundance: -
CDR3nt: TGCAGCGTTGACAGGGGCTTGAACACTGAAGCTTTCTTT
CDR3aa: CSVDRGLNTEAFF

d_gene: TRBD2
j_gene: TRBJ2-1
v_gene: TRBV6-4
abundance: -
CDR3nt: TGTGCCAGCAGTGCCCTAGCGGGAGGTTCCAATGAGCAGTTCTTC
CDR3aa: CASSALAGGSNEQFF

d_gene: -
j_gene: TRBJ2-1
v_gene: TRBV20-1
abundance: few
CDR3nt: TGCAGTGCGAGAGGCTCCTACAATGAGCAGTTCTTC
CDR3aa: CSARGSYNEQFF

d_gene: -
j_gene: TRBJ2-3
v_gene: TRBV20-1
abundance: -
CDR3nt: TGCAGTGCTTACCCCCCCGCCCGTGGGGGAGATACGCAGTATTTT
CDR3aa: CSAYPPARGGDTQYF

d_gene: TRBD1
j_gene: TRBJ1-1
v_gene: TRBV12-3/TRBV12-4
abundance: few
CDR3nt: TGTGCCAGCAGGCCAGGGGGGGGCGCAAGTGAAGCTTTCTTT
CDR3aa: CASRPGGGASEAFF

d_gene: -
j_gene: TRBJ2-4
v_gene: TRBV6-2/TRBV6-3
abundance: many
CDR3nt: TGTGCCAGCAGCCGGGATAAGGGAGCCAAAAACATTCAGTACTTC
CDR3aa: CASSRDKGAKNIQYF

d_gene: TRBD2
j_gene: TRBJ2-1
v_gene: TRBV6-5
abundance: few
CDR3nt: TGTGCCAGCAGACGACTAGCGGGAGCAAGGGATGAGCAGTTCTTC
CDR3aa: CASRRLAGARDEQFF